What follows are 29 T cell receptor beta chains derived from one specimen sequenced in a study of cytomegalovirus exposure and HLA in healthy donors. Amplification used 60 Vbeta primers and 13 Jbeta primers. Clones were sequenced by immunoSEQ multiplex PCR, and TCRdb holds only the in-frame ones, with some missing. This sample carries about 59,000 clones, 80% of them seen once, and the ten largest clones take roughly 3.5%. What was sequenced was PBMCs. The receptor source for this set is a woman between 40 and 55 years old in good health and CMV-seronegative.

The CDR3, as DNA: TGTGCCAGCAGCTTGCTCTTGGCTAGCGGGGGGAATGAGCAGTTCTTC. Its translation: CASSLLLASGGNEQFF. The chain joins TRBV5-6 to TRBJ2-1, with 11 bases that match TRBD2. The CDR3 has 16 residues. The J segment lost 7 bases and the V segment lost 1 base, leaving 7 bases of the junction unmatched. CDR1 and CDR2 from the germline V gene are SGHDT and YYEEEE.

This chain uses TRBV28 with TRBJ1-5; D unresolved. This CDR3 spans 15 amino acids. Germline CDR1 MDHEN, CDR2 SYDVKM. Between the trimmed V and J ends, which lost 1 base and 0 bases, there was a span of 7 bases. CDR3 nucleotide sequence: TGTGCCAGCAGTTTATATGCGGATAGCAATCAGCCCCAGCATTTT. Its translation: CASSLYADSNQPQHF.

The rearrangement links TRBV9 to TRBJ2-1, with D maybe TRBD2 (6 bases). V was clipped by 0 bases and J by 4 bases, with 14 bases between them. Germline loops: CDR1 SGDLS, CDR2 YYNGEE. The CDR3 is 16 residues long. The CDR3 region has the DNA TGTGCCAGCAGCGTAGGATCCAGCGGGCAATACAATGAGCAGTTCTTC. Amino acids: CASSVGSSGQYNEQFF.

The rearrangement joins TRBV7-9 to TRBJ2-2; D remains unclear. The V gene's germline CDR1 is SEHNR and CDR2 FQNEAQ (reference sequence). The CDR3 spans 12 residues. V shed 5 bases and J shed 4 bases, with 5 bases lying between them. Written as DNA, the CDR3 is TGTGCCAGCAGCCCTATCACCGGGGAGCTGTTTTTT. It is translated as CASSPITGELFF.

J is TRBJ2-7 and V is TRBV11-2, with 7 bases fitting TRBD2. This CDR3 spans 14 amino acids. Germline V gives CDR1 SGHAT, CDR2 FQNNGV. The ends lost 0 bases at V and 6 bases at J; junction bases unmatched: 5. Here the CDR3 DNA reads TGTGCCAGCAGCTTAGAGGGAGGGCTGGGCGAGCAGTACTTC. Its translation: CASSLEGGLGEQYF.

V usage is TRBV14 and J usage is TRBJ1-1; D is uncertain. V lost 4 bases and J lost 4, with 13 bases in between. The CDR3 runs 14 residues. Looked up from germline, CDR1 is SGHDN and CDR2 is FVKESK. The CDR3 bases are TGTGCCAGCAGCCCAGGACGGGATGGCACTGAAGCTTTCTTT. Translation: CASSPGRDGTEAFF.

This chain uses TRBV6-5 with TRBJ2-6; no clear D gene. Germline-derived CDR1 and CDR2 are MNHEY and SVGAGI. The CDR3 spans 15 residues. V dropped 4 bases and J dropped 2 bases, with 9 bases sitting between them. The CDR3 DNA is TGTGCCAGCAGTTTGCGAGTTACTGGGGCCAACGTCCTGACTTTC. Protein sequence: CASSLRVTGANVLTF.

The table lists this clone with a count of one. The rearrangement links TRBV5-6 to TRBJ1-2; D is undetermined. CDR1 is SGHDT, CDR2 YYEEEE, per germline. This CDR3 region has 14 residues. Trimming shortened V by 3 bases and J by 2 bases, and 11 bases separated the two germline ends. The CDR3 DNA sequence: TGTGCCAGCAGCTGGGCCGGCTCCAACTATGGCTACACCTTC. The encoded protein is CASSWAGSNYGYTF.

The chain links TRBV27 to TRBJ1-2; the match to TRBD1 covers 10 bases. Trimming at V came to 8 bases and at J to 3 bases, leaving 12 bases not matched to a gene. CDR1 and CDR2 (germline): MNHEY, SMNVEV (reference sequence). CDR3 size: 16 residues. The CDR3 here is CASRPGQGTNYYGYTF. The CDR3 nucleotides read TGTGCCAGCCGTCCGGGACAGGGGACGAACTACTATGGCTACACCTTC.

This chain links TRBV28 with TRBJ2-1, with 8 bases identical to TRBD2. V was pared by 2 bases and J by 0 bases, with 6 bases of the junction left unmatched. The CDR3 loop spans 17 amino acids. Germline V gene data show CDR1 as MDHEN and CDR2 as SYDVKM. In DNA form, the CDR3 reads TGTGCCAGCAGTTTAGGCGGGAGGCCGAGCTCCTACAATGAGCAGTTCTTC. Its protein is CASSLGGRPSSYNEQFF.

This sequence joins TRBV28 and TRBJ2-2; TRBD2 agrees at 7 bases. CDR1 MDHEN and CDR2 SYDVKM come from the germline V gene. The CDR3 has 18 amino acids. The V segment lost 5 bases and the J segment 4 bases; nucleotides outside the gene matches: 16. The CDR3 loop is CASSGGSRTGGVTGELFF. CDR3 DNA sequence: TGTGCCAGCAGTGGCGGGAGTAGGACGGGAGGAGTCACCGGGGAGCTGTTTTTT.

This clone has more than one count but fewer than ten. Here the CDR3 reads CASSQTGRTIYF. The CDR3 coding sequence is TGTGCCAGTAGTCAGACAGGGAGGACCATATATTTT. The chain is built from TRBV19 and TRBJ1-3; TRBD1 aligns across 7 bases. Germline V gene lookup returns CDR1 LNHDA and CDR2 SQIVND (reference sequence). This CDR3 contains 12 residues. With V trimmed by 5 bases and J by 10 bases, 5 bases remained unmatched.

The V and J genes are TRBV5-1 and TRBJ2-5, with D possibly being TRBD1 (6 bases). With 1 base removed from V and 6 bases from J, the gap between germline ends came to 19 bases. The germline V gene encodes CDR1 SGHRS and CDR2 YFSETQ. The CDR3 is 16 residues long. The CDR3 protein is CASSLSAGTSAKTQYF. Written as DNA, the CDR3 is TGCGCCAGCAGCTTGTCCGCCGGGACAAGCGCAAAGACCCAGTACTTC.

This clone has more than one count but fewer than ten. The genes are TRBV28 and TRBJ2-7; TRBD2 matches at 12 bases. The CDR3 has 15 residues. V lost 6 bases, J lost 4 bases, and 7 bases stayed unmatched. The germline gives CDR1 MDHEN, CDR2 SYDVKM. The CDR3 region is CASRQTSGRMYEQYF. CDR3 coding DNA: TGTGCCAGCAGGCAAACTAGCGGGAGGATGTACGAGCAGTACTTC.

The V and J genes are TRBV6-6 and TRBJ1-1, with TRBD1 as a possible D gene (6 bases). Germline V CDR1 and CDR2: MNHNY, SVGAGI (reference sequence). The CDR3 contains 13 residues. V shed 4 bases and J shed 6 bases, with 12 bases lying between them. CDR3: CASSSQTGSEAFF. CDR3 bases: TGTGCCAGCAGTTCCCAGACAGGCTCTGAAGCTTTCTTT.

The chain links TRBV28 to TRBJ1-5, with 7 nucleotides matching TRBD1. J lost 8 bases, V lost 3 bases, and 16 bases had no gene match. CDR1 MDHEN and CDR2 SYDVKM come from the germline V gene. This CDR3 has 17 residues. The CDR3 DNA sequence: TGTGCCAGCAGTTTTCGGGACGGGGCAGGGGGTAGGAAGCCCCAGCATTTT. Amino acid sequence: CASSFRDGAGGRKPQHF.

This chain connects TRBV6-6 to TRBJ1-2, with 8 bases that match TRBD1. Trimming took 9 bases from V and 2 from J; bases not matched to a gene: 8. The V gene's germline CDR1 is MNHNY and CDR2 SVGAGI (reference sequence). CDR3 size: 14 residues. DNA of the CDR3: TGTGCCAGTGGAAGCCGGACAGGGAACTATGGCTACACCTTC. Translated, it gives CASGSRTGNYGYTF.

J is TRBJ2-7 and V is TRBV19, with a tentative D call TRBD2 (5 bases). The CDR3 loop spans 14 amino acids. Germline assignment: CDR1 LNHDA and CDR2 SQIVND (reference sequence). Trimming left V 9 bases short and J 7 bases short, with 22 bases between. CDR3 amino acids: CASSLSQSSGEQYF. The CDR3 DNA is TGTGCCAGCAGCCTATCTCAGTCATCGGGGGAGCAGTACTTC.

The chain combines TRBV28 with TRBJ2-5, with TRBD1 as a possible D gene (6 bases). CDR3 size: 12 residues. V lost 5 bases and J 3 bases, leaving 7 bases between the germline ends. Germline V gene data show CDR1 as MDHEN and CDR2 as SYDVKM. CDR3 DNA sequence: TGTGCCAGCAGTCGACAGGAAGAGACCCAGTACTTC. It is translated as CASSRQEETQYF.

The chain recombines TRBV5-1 with TRBJ2-7; 9 bases fit TRBD2. Germline trimming cut 1 base from V and 6 bases from J; bases unmatched to any gene: 8. Germline values: CDR1 SGHRS, CDR2 YFSETQ. This CDR3 contains 15 residues. The CDR3 DNA is TGCGCCAGCAGCTTGATGACTAGCGGCCCTATCGAGCAGTACTTC. This codes for CASSLMTSGPIEQYF.

The count of this clone is one. V is TRBV7-8 and J is TRBJ2-7; tentatively, D is TRBD2 (6 bases). The CDR3 length is 15 residues. Deletions cut 0 bases from V and 3 bases from J, with 12 bases between. CDR1 SGHVS and CDR2 FQNEAQ come from the germline V gene. The CDR3 DNA follows: TGTGCCAGCAGCTTAGCTGTGGGAGGTATCTACGAGCAGTACTTC. Translated: CASSLAVGGIYEQYF.

The chain is built from TRBV18 and TRBJ1-5; TRBD1 matches at 10 bases. Trimming took 7 bases from V and 5 from J; bases not matched to a gene: 14. The CDR3 totals 17 residues. From germline, CDR1 is KGHSH and CDR2 LQKENI. CDR3 amino acids: CASLSPRDRGGYQPQHF. As DNA, the CDR3 is TGTGCCAGCTTAAGTCCTCGGGACAGGGGAGGTTATCAGCCCCAGCATTTT.

This chain links TRBV4-2 with TRBJ1-1, with D hard to call. Germline values: CDR1 LGHNA, CDR2 YNFKEQ. This CDR3 has 15 amino acids. V lost 0 bases, J lost 1 base, and 9 bases lay in between. In DNA form, the CDR3 reads TGTGCCAGCAGCCAAGACCATGTGTCGAACACTGAAGCTTTCTTT. It yields the protein CASSQDHVSNTEAFF.

The chain is built from TRBV7-8 and TRBJ1-5; 10 bases match TRBD1. This CDR3 contains 15 residues. Per the germline V gene, CDR1 is SGHVS and CDR2 is FQNEAQ. With V trimmed by 5 bases and J by 4 bases, 5 bases remained unmatched. The CDR3 spells CASSLMGQGNQPQHF. CDR3 DNA: TGTGCCAGCAGCCTCATGGGACAGGGGAATCAGCCCCAGCATTTT. Full variable domain (remainder filled in from reference TRBV7-8 and TRBJ1-5): GAGVSQSPRYKVAKRGQDVALRCDPISGHVSLFWYQQALGQGPEFLTYFQNEAQLDKSGLPSDRFFAERPEGSVSTLKIQRTQQEDSAVYLCASSLMGQGNQPQHFGDGTRLSIL.

The rearrangement links TRBV2 to TRBJ2-5; a weak D match, TRBD1 (5 bases). CDR1 is SNHLY and CDR2 is FYNNEI in the germline V gene. V was cut by 4 bases and J by 1 base, with 10 bases left in between. The CDR3 length is 14 residues. The CDR3 sequence: CASSATTAQETQYF. DNA for the CDR3: TGTGCCAGCAGTGCAACGACAGCCCAAGAGACCCAGTACTTC.

About this clone itself: The sample contains more than one DNA sequence encoding this CDR3. The chain employs TRBV4-3 and TRBJ2-2, with 8 bases that match TRBD2. Germline-derived CDR1 and CDR2 are LGHNA and YSLEER. This CDR3 spans 15 amino acids. With 0 bases clipped from V and 6 bases from J, the junction kept 3 bases outside the gene matches. CDR3 in amino acids: CASSQDWTSPGELFF. The CDR3 nucleotides are TGCGCCAGCAGCCAAGATTGGACTAGCCCCGGGGAGCTGTTTTTT.

The chain links TRBV10-3 to TRBJ2-1, with TRBD2 matching 15 bases. Germline V gene lookup returns CDR1 ENHRY and CDR2 SYGVKD. The CDR3 loop spans 16 amino acids. Germline trimming cut 2 bases from V and 8 bases from J; bases unmatched to any gene: 4. For the CDR3, the DNA is TGTGCCATCAGTGAGGCGGGACTAGCGGGAGGTTATGAGCAGTTCTTC. It specifies CAISEAGLAGGYEQFF.

This sequence joins TRBV7-2 and TRBJ2-1; TRBD2 matches at 7 bases. Trimming removed 0 bases from V and 5 bases from J; junction bases left unmatched: 4. This CDR3 is built from 15 residues. Germline V gene data show CDR1 as SGHTA and CDR2 as FQGNSA. The CDR3 DNA sequence: TGTGCCAGCAGCTTAGCGGCTAGCGGCAACAATGAGCAGTTCTTC. It translates to CASSLAASGNNEQFF.

The chain recombines TRBV25-1 with TRBJ2-7; no clear D gene. V was pared by 1 base and J by 0 bases, with 7 bases between. This CDR3 has 14 residues. Germline values: CDR1 MGHDK, CDR2 SYGVNS. CDR3: CASSEWLDSYEQYF. CDR3 in DNA: TGTGCCAGCAGTGAATGGTTAGACTCCTACGAGCAGTACTTC.